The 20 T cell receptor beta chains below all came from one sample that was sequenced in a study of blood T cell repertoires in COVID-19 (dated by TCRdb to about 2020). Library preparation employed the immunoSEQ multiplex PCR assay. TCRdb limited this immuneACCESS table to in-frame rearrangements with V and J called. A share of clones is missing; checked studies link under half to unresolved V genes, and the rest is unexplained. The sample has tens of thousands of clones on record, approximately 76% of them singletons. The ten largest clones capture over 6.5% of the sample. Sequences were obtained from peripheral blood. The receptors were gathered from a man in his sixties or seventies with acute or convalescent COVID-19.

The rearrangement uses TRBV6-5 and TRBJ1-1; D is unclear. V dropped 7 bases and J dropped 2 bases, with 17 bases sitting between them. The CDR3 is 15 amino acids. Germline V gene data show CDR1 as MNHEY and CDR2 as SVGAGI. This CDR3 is CASTRYVGINTEAFF. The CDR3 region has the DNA TGTGCCAGCACGAGGTACGTAGGAATAAACACTGAAGCTTTCTTT.

CDR3 DNA: TGTGCCAGCAGCTTATTATTCGGTAGGGTACAGGAGAACACCGGGGAGCTGTTTTTT. This gives the protein CASSLLFGRVQENTGELFF. This rearrangement joins TRBV7-9 to TRBJ2-2, with a tentative D call TRBD1 (5 bases). Trimming left V 2 bases short and J 1 base short, with 20 bases between. This CDR3 has 19 residues. Looked up from germline, CDR1 is SEHNR and CDR2 is FQNEAQ (reference sequence). The variable domain in full, completed from reference TRBV7-9 and TRBJ2-2, reads DTGVSQNPRHKITKRGQNVTFRCDPISEHNRLYWYRQTLGQGPEFLTYFQNEAQLEKSRLLSDRFSAERPKGSFSTLEIQRTEQGDSAMYLCASSLLFGRVQENTGELFFGEGSRLTVL.

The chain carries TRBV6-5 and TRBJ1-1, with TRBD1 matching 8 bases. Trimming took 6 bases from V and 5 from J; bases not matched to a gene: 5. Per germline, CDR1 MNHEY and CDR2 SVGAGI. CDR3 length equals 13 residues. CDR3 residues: CASRRQGKTEAFF. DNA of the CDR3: TGTGCCAGCAGGAGACAGGGGAAAACTGAAGCTTTCTTT.

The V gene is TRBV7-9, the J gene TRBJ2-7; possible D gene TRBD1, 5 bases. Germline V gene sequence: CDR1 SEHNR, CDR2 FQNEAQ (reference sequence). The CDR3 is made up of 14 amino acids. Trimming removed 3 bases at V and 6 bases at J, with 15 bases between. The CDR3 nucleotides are TGTGCCAGCAGCTTTTCCCTCCAGGGCGGCGAGCAGTACTTC. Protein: CASSFSLQGGEQYF. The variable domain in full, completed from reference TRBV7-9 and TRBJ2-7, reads DTGVSQNPRHKITKRGQNVTFRCDPISEHNRLYWYRQTLGQGPEFLTYFQNEAQLEKSRLLSDRFSAERPKGSFSTLEIQRTEQGDSAMYLCASSFSLQGGEQYFGPGTRLTVT.

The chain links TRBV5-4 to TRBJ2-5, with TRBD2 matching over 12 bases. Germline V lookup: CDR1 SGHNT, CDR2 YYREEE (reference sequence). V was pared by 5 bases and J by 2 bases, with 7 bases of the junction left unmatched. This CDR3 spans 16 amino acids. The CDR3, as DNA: TGTGCCAGCAGTCCGCGACTAGCGGGGGATCAAGAGACCCAGTACTTC. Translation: CASSPRLAGDQETQYF.

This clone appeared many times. The CDR3: CASNDRDSLNEKLFF. CDR3 DNA: TGTGCCAGTAACGACCGGGACAGCCTTAATGAAAAACTGTTTTTT. The rearrangement uses TRBV19 and TRBJ1-4, with TRBD1 matching 7 bases. Trimming cost V 7 bases and J 4 bases; bases outside gene matches: 9. This CDR3 has 15 amino acids. The germline V gene has CDR1 LNHDA and CDR2 SQIVND (reference sequence).

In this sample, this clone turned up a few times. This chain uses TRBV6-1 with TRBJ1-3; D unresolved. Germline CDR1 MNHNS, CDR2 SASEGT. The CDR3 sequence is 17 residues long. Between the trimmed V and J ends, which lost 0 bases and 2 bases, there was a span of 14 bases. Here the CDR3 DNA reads TGTGCCAGCAGTGAAGCGACGAGGTTAGGTACTGGAAACACCATATATTTT. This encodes CASSEATRLGTGNTIYF.

DNA of the CDR3: TGCAGCGTTCGGTGGGGGCCTGGACAGGGGTGGACAGCTTTCTTT. Protein product: CSVRWGPGQGWTAFF. The rearrangement uses TRBV29-1 and TRBJ1-1; 9 nucleotides align to TRBD1. CDR3 length: 15 amino acids. CDR1 is SQVTM and CDR2 is ANQGSEA in the germline V gene. The J segment lost 10 bases and the V segment lost 5 bases, leaving 17 bases of the junction unmatched.

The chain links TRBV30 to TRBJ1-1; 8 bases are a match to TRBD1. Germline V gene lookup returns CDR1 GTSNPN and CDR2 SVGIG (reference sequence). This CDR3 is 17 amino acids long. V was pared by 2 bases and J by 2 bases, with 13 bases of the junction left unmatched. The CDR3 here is CAWSQRQGTMGNTEAFF. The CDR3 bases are TGTGCCTGGAGTCAAAGACAGGGGACCATGGGAAACACTGAAGCTTTCTTT.

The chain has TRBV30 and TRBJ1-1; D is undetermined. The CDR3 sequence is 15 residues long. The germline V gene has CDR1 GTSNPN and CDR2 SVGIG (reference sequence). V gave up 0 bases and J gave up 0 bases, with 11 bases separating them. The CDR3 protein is CAWSVRDTLNTEAFF. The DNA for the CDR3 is TGTGCCTGGAGTGTACGTGACACATTGAACACTGAAGCTTTCTTT. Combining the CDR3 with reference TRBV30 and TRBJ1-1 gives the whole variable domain SQTIHQWPATLVQPVGSPLSLECTVEGTSNPNLYWYRQAAGRGLQLLFYSVGIGQISSEVPQNLSASRPQDRQFILSSKKLLLSDSGFYLCAWSVRDTLNTEAFFGQGTRLTVV.

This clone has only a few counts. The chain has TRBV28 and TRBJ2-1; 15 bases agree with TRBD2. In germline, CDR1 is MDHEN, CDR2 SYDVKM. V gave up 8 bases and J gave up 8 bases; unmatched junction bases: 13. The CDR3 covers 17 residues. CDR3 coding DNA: TGTGCCAGCGTGGGACTAGCGGGAGGCCCCCGGGGCTATGAGCAGTTCTTC. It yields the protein CASVGLAGGPRGYEQFF.

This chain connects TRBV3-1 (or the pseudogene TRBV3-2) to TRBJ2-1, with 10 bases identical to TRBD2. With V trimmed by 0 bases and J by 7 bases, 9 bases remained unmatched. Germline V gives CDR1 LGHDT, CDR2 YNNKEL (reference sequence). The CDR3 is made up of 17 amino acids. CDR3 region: CASSQDFSGRFGNEQFF. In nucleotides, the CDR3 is TGTGCCAGCAGCCAAGATTTTAGCGGGAGGTTTGGGAATGAGCAGTTCTTC.

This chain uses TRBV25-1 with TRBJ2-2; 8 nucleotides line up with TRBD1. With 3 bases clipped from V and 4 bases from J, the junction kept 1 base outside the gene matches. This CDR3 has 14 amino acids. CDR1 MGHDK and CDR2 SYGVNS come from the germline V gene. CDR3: CASSETGVTGELFF. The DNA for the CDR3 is TGTGCCAGCAGTGAGACAGGGGTCACCGGGGAGCTGTTTTTT.

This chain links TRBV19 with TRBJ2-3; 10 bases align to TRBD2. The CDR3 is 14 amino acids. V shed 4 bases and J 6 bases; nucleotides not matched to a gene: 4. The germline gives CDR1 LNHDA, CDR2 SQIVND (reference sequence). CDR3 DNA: TGTGCCAGTAGTACAAGCGGGAGGGCGGATACGCAGTATTTT. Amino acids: CASSTSGRADTQYF. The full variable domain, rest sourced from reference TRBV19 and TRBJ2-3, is DGGITQSPKYLFRKEGQNVTLSCEQNLNHDAMYWYRQDPGQGLRLIYYSQIVNDFQKGDIAEGYSVSREKKESFPLTVTSAQKNPTAFYLCASSTSGRADTQYFGPGTRLTVL.

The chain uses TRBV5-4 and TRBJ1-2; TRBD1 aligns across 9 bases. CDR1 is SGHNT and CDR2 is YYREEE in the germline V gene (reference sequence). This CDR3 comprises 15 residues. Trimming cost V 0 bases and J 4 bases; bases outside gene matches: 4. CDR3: CASSLETGGSYGYTF. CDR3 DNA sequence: TGTGCCAGCAGCTTGGAAACAGGGGGCAGCTATGGCTACACCTTC.

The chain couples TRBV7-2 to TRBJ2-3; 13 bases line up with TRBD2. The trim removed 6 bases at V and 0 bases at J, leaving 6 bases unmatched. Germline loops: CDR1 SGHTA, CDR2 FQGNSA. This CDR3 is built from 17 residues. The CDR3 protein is CASRDPGLAGSTDTQYF. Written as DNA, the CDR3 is TGTGCCAGCAGGGATCCGGGACTAGCGGGGAGCACAGATACGCAGTATTTT.

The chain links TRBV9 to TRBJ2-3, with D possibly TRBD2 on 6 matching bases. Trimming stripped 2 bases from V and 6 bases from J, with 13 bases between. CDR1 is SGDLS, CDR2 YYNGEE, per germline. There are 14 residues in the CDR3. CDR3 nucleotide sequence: TGTGCCAGCAGCGTTTCCGGGAGCGGGGATACGCAGTATTTT. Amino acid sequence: CASSVSGSGDTQYF.

The CDR3 DNA follows: TGTGCCAGCAGGGGGCGGGGAGACACCATATATTTT. Translating gives CASRGRGDTIYF. This chain joins TRBV6-5 and TRBJ1-3, with D maybe TRBD1 (5 bases). Trimming removed 6 bases from V and 8 bases from J, with 11 bases in between. The CDR3 covers 12 residues. Germline-derived CDR1 and CDR2 are MNHEY and SVGAGI.

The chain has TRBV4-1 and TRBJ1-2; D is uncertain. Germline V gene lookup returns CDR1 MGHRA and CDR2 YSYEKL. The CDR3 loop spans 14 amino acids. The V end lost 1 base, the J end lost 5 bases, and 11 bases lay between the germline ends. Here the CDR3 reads CASSQAEGGYGYTF. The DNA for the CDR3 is TGCGCCAGCAGCCAAGCTGAGGGAGGATATGGCTACACCTTC.

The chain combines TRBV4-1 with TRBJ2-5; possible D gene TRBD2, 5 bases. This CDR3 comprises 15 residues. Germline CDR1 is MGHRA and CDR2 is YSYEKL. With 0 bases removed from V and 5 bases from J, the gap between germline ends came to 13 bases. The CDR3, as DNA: TGCGCCAGCAGCCAAGATACGGGGATTTGGGAGACCCAGTACTTC. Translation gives CASSQDTGIWETQYF.